Each of the 9 T cell receptor beta chains below was sequenced from the same sample in a study of CD8 T cells in Susac syndrome. Random hexamers were used to reverse transcribe the RNA input (about 0.5 to 1 ug). TCRdb reanalysed the immunoSEQ multiplex PCR reads using MiXCR and keeps one entry per CDR3 protein. The sample has about 200,000 distinct CDR3 sequences; almost 96% are singletons. The sequenced sample consisted of CD4+ T cells from PBMCs. The receptors stem from a human donor with multiple sclerosis.

The chain links TRBV18 to TRBJ1-1; D gene unclear. Trimming took 3 bases from V and 1 from J, leaving 6 bases between them. The germline V gene has CDR1 KGHSH and CDR2 LQKENI. This CDR3 spans 13 amino acids. The CDR3 coding sequence is TGTGCCAGCTCACCCTCGGGGAACACTGAAGCTTTCTTT. This encodes CASSPSGNTEAFF.

This chain connects TRBV20-1 to TRBJ1-1; TRBD1 aligns across 7 bases. This CDR3 is 13 amino acids long. V shed 6 bases and J 0 bases; nucleotides not matched to a gene: 4. Germline loops: CDR1 DFQATT, CDR2 SNEGSKA (reference sequence). The CDR3 nucleotides read TGCAGTGCCCCCGGACAGGTGAACACTGAAGCTTTCTTT. Translated: CSAPGQVNTEAFF.

The V call is TRBV6-5, the J call TRBJ1-2; the D is unclear. V was pared by 4 bases and J by 7 bases, with 16 bases between. The CDR3 extends over 14 amino acids. The germline V gene encodes CDR1 MNHEY and CDR2 SVGAGI. The CDR3 DNA reads as TGTGCCAGCAGTTGCGCCCCGCCTTCTTGTGGCTACACCTTC. It is translated as CASSCAPPSCGYTF.

The rearrangement uses TRBV18 and TRBJ2-7; 14 nucleotides line up with TRBD2. V shed 2 bases and J 6 bases; nucleotides not matched to a gene: 3. Germline V gives CDR1 KGHSH, CDR2 LQKENI. This CDR3 is built from 15 residues. In DNA, the CDR3 is TGTGCCAGCTCACCAGGGACTAGCGGGGGAATCGAGCAGTACTTC. Translated: CASSPGTSGGIEQYF. Combining the CDR3 with reference TRBV18 and TRBJ2-7 gives the whole variable domain NAGVMQNPRHLVRRRGQEARLRCSPMKGHSHVYWYRQLPEEGLKFMVYLQKENIIDESGMPKERFSAEFPKEGPSILRIQQVVRGDSAAYFCASSPGTSGGIEQYFGPGTRLTVT.

V is TRBV6-2 or TRBV6-3 and J is TRBJ2-7, with TRBD1 matching 8 bases. This CDR3 region has 15 residues. Germline-derived CDR1 and CDR2 are MNHEY and SVGEGT. The V gene end was trimmed by 6 bases and the J gene end by 1 base; junction bases not matched to a gene: 8. CDR3 sequence reads: CASRYGQGGSYEQYF. CDR3 sequence (DNA): TGTGCCAGCAGATACGGACAGGGTGGATCCTACGAGCAGTACTTC.

Written as DNA, the CDR3 is TGCAGTGCTAGAGATCGGCGGACAGGGTGGTTGAGTTCACCCCTCCACTTT. The encoded protein is CSARDRRTGWLSSPLHF. J is TRBJ1-6 and V is TRBV20-1; 8 bases line up with TRBD1. The V segment lost 0 bases and the J segment 9 bases; nucleotides outside the gene matches: 13. The CDR3 runs 17 residues. The germline V gene has CDR1 DFQATT and CDR2 SNEGSKA (reference sequence).

The chain combines TRBV7-2 with TRBJ2-7, with D possibly called TRBD1 or TRBD2 (5 bases each). This CDR3 has 15 residues. Trimming took off 5 bases at V and 2 bases at J, with 16 bases between the two ends. CDR1 is SGHTA and CDR2 is FQGNSA in the germline V gene. CDR3: CASSRGYRGPYEQYF. The DNA for the CDR3 is TGTGCCAGCAGCCGGGGTTATAGGGGTCCCTACGAGCAGTACTTC.

V gene TRBV5-1 combines with J gene TRBJ1-1; 12 positions match TRBD1. Germline V gene lookup returns CDR1 SGHRS and CDR2 YFSETQ. With 4 bases clipped from V and 0 bases from J, the junction kept 19 bases outside the gene matches. The CDR3 loop spans 21 amino acids. The CDR3 spells CASSTNSRDRGRFGMNTEAFF. The CDR3 nucleotides are TGCGCCAGCAGCACGAACTCCCGGGACAGGGGGCGATTTGGGATGAACACTGAAGCTTTCTTT.

The rearrangement joins TRBV20-1 to TRBJ2-7; 9 positions match TRBD1. The CDR3 contains 20 residues. Germline V gene sequence: CDR1 DFQATT, CDR2 SNEGSKA (reference sequence). The junction had 22 bases not matched to a gene; V was cut back by 0 bases and J by 4 bases. The CDR3 sequence is CSARDQPGTGKERPGYEQYF. CDR3 nucleotides: TGCAGTGCTAGAGACCAACCCGGGACAGGGAAGGAGAGGCCTGGATACGAGCAGTACTTC.